This T cell receptor (beta chain) was documented in a study of shared clonotypes between healthy human individuals. Study-wide points: Owing to a small donor count, the genetic and exposure-history diversity represented was limited.

CDR1 MDHEN and CDR2 SYDVKM come from the germline V gene. V lost 5 bases to trimming and J lost 8 bases, with 9 bases between them. The CDR3 totals 12 residues. Comment on this clone: Its specificity is unknown. Distinct nucleotide sequences in the sample also encode this CDR3.

The method was immunoSEQ multiplex PCR; TCRdb's version includes in-frame clones alone and lacks a portion of them. The data contain about 2.3 million clones, over 90% of them singletons. The clonotype comes from a man aged 18-30 years in good health. Some clones in this sample may be carry-over from other donors' samples. The sample consisted of naive CD4+ T cells from PBMCs. Documented subset: CD45RA+ positively selected. The chain is built from TRBV28 and TRBJ1-4; D gene uncertain. CDR3: CASSPPSEKLFF. CDR3 sequence (DNA): TGTGCCAGCAGTCCCCCATCAGAAAAACTGTTTTTT.